These 16 T cell receptor beta chains were all obtained from the same sample, sequenced in a study of radiotherapy plus CTLA-4 blockade in lung cancer. Using immunoSEQ multiplex PCR, the repertoire was profiled, and TCRdb retains in-frame clones only, with some absent. Of tens of thousands of clones in the sample, roughly three quarters were seen once. This material consisted of peripheral blood, taken from a patient treated with radiotherapy plus ipilimumab. These receptors were taken from a human donor with non-small cell lung cancer whose response to radiotherapy plus ipilimumab could not be evaluated.

Here the CDR3 DNA reads TGTGCCAGCAGCTTTCAAGCGGGAGTCTTTGAGCAGTACTTC. Translating gives CASSFQAGVFEQYF. This chain joins TRBV7-6 and TRBJ2-7; TRBD2 aligns across 8 bases. Trimming cost V 3 bases and J 7 bases; bases outside gene matches: 8. CDR1 SGHVS and CDR2 FNYEAQ come from the germline V gene. The CDR3 is 14 amino acids.

The chain is built from TRBV5-1 and TRBJ2-3; D is perhaps TRBD1 (6 bases). Trimming shortened V by 0 bases and J by 4 bases, and 9 bases separated the two germline ends. This CDR3 has 14 residues. Germline values: CDR1 SGHRS, CDR2 YFSETQ. The CDR3 bases are TGCGCCAGCAGCTTGGGACAGGCCCCAGATACGCAGTATTTT. Amino acids: CASSLGQAPDTQYF.

This clone was observed a handful of times. The V call is TRBV18, the J call TRBJ1-1; D ambiguous. The CDR3 runs to 13 residues. From germline, CDR1 is KGHSH and CDR2 LQKENI. Trimming pared 2 bases from V and 4 bases from J, leaving 8 bases between. The CDR3 DNA reads TGTGCCAGCTCACCAGGTGGGCCCACTGAAGCTTTCTTT. Translating it yields CASSPGGPTEAFF.

The J gene is TRBJ1-5, the V gene TRBV5-1, with 8 bases fitting TRBD1. CDR3 length equals 15 residues. From germline, CDR1 is SGHRS and CDR2 YFSETQ. Unmatched junction bases numbered 6, after V lost 4 bases and J lost 3 bases. The CDR3 reads CASSPDRGDNQPQHF. DNA for the CDR3: TGCGCCAGCAGCCCTGACAGGGGAGACAATCAGCCCCAGCATTTT.

This rearrangement joins TRBV28 to TRBJ1-2; 8 positions agree with TRBD1. Germline trimming cut 4 bases from V and 1 base from J; bases unmatched to any gene: 8. The CDR3 is 16 residues long. From germline, CDR1 is MDHEN and CDR2 SYDVKM. CDR3 in DNA: TGTGCCAGCAGTTACGGACAGGGCGGGTTTAACTATGGCTACACCTTC. This sequence encodes CASSYGQGGFNYGYTF.

J is TRBJ2-2 and V is TRBV28; TRBD2 agrees at 10 bases. The CDR3 has 16 residues. The germline V gene encodes CDR1 MDHEN and CDR2 SYDVKM. V shed 6 bases, J shed 2 bases, and the junction held 6 bases outside the gene matches. The CDR3 loop reads CASSAGLAVNTGELFF. The CDR3 bases are TGTGCCAGCAGCGCCGGACTAGCGGTAAACACCGGGGAGCTGTTTTTT.

The chain employs TRBV11-3 and TRBJ2-2; D is uncertain. CDR1 SGHNT and CDR2 YENEEA come from the germline V gene. This CDR3 is built from 14 residues. V gave up 2 bases and J gave up 1 base, with 5 bases separating them. As DNA, the CDR3 is TGTGCCAGCAGCTTAAGAGGGAACACCGGGGAGCTGTTTTTT. Translation gives CASSLRGNTGELFF. The variable domain in full, completed from reference TRBV11-3 and TRBJ2-2, reads EAGVVQSPRYKIIEKKQPVAFWCNPISGHNTLYWYLQNLGQGPELLIRYENEEAVDDSQLPKDRFSAERLKGVDSTLKIQPAELGDSAVYLCASSLRGNTGELFFGEGSRLTVL.

The chain links TRBV28 to TRBJ2-7; 9 nucleotides line up with TRBD1. After removal of 6 bases from V and 5 bases from J, the junction contained 14 bases not matched to a gene. This CDR3 is built from 16 residues. Germline CDR1 reads MDHEN; CDR2 reads SYDVKM. The CDR3 nucleotides read TGTGCCAGCAGGAAAGGTCGACAGGGGGTGTCCCACGAGCAGTACTTC. Its protein product is CASRKGRQGVSHEQYF.

The chain has TRBV6-6 and TRBJ1-4; no clear D. Looked up from germline, CDR1 is MNHNY and CDR2 is SVGAGI (reference sequence). Trimming removed 2 bases at V and 8 bases at J, with 9 bases between. CDR3 length: 13 amino acids. DNA for the CDR3: TGTGCCAGCAGTTACGTTGGCTCAGAAAAACTGTTTTTT. Protein product: CASSYVGSEKLFF.

The V gene is TRBV19, the J gene TRBJ2-1; D call uncertain. Trimming took off 0 bases at V and 0 bases at J, with 9 bases between the two ends. The length of the CDR3 is 16 residues. CDR1 is LNHDA and CDR2 is SQIVND in the germline V gene (reference sequence). Here the CDR3 DNA reads TGTGCCAGTAGTATAGATTCTATGAGCTCCTACAATGAGCAGTTCTTC. Translation gives CASSIDSMSSYNEQFF.

The V gene is TRBV6-6, the J gene TRBJ2-7, with TRBD1 as a possible D gene (6 bases). The length of the CDR3 is 11 residues. In germline, CDR1 is MNHNY, CDR2 SVGAGI (reference sequence). Deletions cut 7 bases from V and 7 bases from J, with 11 bases between. This CDR3 reads CASTLGGEQYF. CDR3 nucleotide sequence: TGTGCCAGCACCTTAGGGGGTGAGCAGTACTTC.

The V gene is TRBV27, the J gene TRBJ1-5, with 9 bases identical to TRBD1. The CDR3 covers 19 residues. CDR1 is MNHEY, CDR2 SMNVEV, per germline (reference sequence). V shed 4 bases, J shed 1 base, and the junction held 14 bases outside the gene matches. The CDR3 loop reads CASSSKQGAGIRSNQPQHF. DNA for the CDR3: TGTGCCAGCAGTTCAAAACAGGGGGCAGGAATACGGAGCAATCAGCCCCAGCATTTT.

The rearrangement uses TRBV6-6 and TRBJ1-2, with TRBD1 identical over 7 bases. Germline assignment: CDR1 MNHNY and CDR2 SVGAGI (reference sequence). The CDR3 spans 16 residues. Trimming at V came to 2 bases and at J to 6 bases, leaving 12 bases not matched to a gene. In DNA, the CDR3 is TGTGCCAGCAGTTACCCCGCCAGGGGGATTGTGGATGGCTACACCTTC. This sequence encodes CASSYPARGIVDGYTF.

The chain is built from TRBV7-2 and TRBJ2-4; D is undetermined. Germline V gene sequence: CDR1 SGHTA, CDR2 FQGNSA. The CDR3 consists of 12 residues. The V gene lost 1 base and the J gene lost 9 bases, with 7 bases spanning the gap. This CDR3 reads CASSLDPVIQYF. In nucleotides, the CDR3 is TGTGCCAGCAGCTTAGATCCAGTCATTCAGTACTTC.

J is TRBJ2-5 and V is TRBV13, with 8 bases identical to TRBD2. With V trimmed by 1 base and J by 5 bases, 12 bases remained unmatched. This CDR3 spans 17 amino acids. The germline V gene has CDR1 PRHDT and CDR2 FYEKMQ (reference sequence). This chain's CDR3 is CASSLESQREIGETQYF. CDR3 DNA: TGTGCCAGCAGCTTAGAGTCCCAGCGGGAGATTGGGGAGACCCAGTACTTC.

The CDR3 sequence is CASRGELAGGVGELFF. DNA for the CDR3: TGTGCCAGCAGAGGGGAACTAGCGGGGGGCGTCGGGGAGCTGTTTTTT. The rearrangement links TRBV2 to TRBJ2-2; 12 nucleotides agree with TRBD2. V lost 6 bases and J lost 7; bases outside the gene matches: 9. Germline V lookup: CDR1 SNHLY, CDR2 FYNNEI. This CDR3 comprises 16 residues.